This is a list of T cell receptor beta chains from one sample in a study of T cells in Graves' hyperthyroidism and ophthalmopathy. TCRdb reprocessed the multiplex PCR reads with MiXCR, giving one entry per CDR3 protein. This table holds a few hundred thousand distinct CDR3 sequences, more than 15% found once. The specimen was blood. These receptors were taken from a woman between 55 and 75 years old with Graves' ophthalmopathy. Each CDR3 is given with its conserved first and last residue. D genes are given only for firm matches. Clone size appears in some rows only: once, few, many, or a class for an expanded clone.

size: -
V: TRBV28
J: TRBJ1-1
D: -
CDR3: CASTPPGDTEAFF
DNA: TGTGCCAGCACCCCCCCCGGGGACACTGAAGCTTTCTTT

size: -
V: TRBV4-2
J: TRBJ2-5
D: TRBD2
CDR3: CASSHGTSPETQYF
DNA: TGTGCCAGCAGCCACGGGACTAGTCCTGAGACCCAGTACTTC

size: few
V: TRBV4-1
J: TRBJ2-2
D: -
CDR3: CASSQWNQNTGELFF
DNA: TGCGCCAGCAGCCAATGGAACCAAAACACCGGGGAGCTGTTTTTT

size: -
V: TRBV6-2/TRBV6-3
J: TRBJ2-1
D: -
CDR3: CASSYSISGGNEQFF
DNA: TGTGCCAGCAGTTACTCGATTTCCGGGGGCAATGAGCAGTTCTTC

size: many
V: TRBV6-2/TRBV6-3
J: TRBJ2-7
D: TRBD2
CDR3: CASSSQRESYEQYF
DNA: TGTGCCAGCAGTTCTCAGCGGGAGAGCTACGAGCAGTACTTC

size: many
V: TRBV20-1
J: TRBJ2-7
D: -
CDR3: CSARYPATYEQYF
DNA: TGCAGTGCTAGATATCCTGCTACCTACGAGCAGTACTTC

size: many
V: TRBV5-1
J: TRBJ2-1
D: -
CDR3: CASSLVFRGQSSYNEQFF
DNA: TGCGCCAGCAGCTTGGTTTTTCGCGGGCAGAGCTCCTACAATGAGCAGTTCTTC

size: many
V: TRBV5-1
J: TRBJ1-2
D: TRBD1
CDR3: CASSGTPGTGYDGYTF
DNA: TGCGCCAGCAGCGGTACTCCTGGGACAGGATATGATGGCTACACCTTC

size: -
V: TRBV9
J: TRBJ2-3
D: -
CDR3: CASSVGSSVITDTQYF
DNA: TGTGCCAGCAGCGTAGGGTCTAGCGTTATCACAGATACGCAGTATTTT

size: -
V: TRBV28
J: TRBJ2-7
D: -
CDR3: CASSHRGYEQYF
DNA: TGTGCCAGCAGTCACCGAGGCTACGAGCAGTACTTC

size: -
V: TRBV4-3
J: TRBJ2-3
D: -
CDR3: CTSSRLFEFTPTDTQYF
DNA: TGCACCAGCAGCCGACTATTTGAGTTTACCCCCACAGATACGCAGTATTTT

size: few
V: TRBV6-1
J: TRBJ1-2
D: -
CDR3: CASSELAFYGYTF
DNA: TGTGCCAGCAGTGAACTGGCATTTTATGGCTACACCTTC

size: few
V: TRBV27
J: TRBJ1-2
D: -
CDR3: CASSAPGVGPGGYTF
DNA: TGTGCCAGCAGTGCCCCGGGGGTAGGGCCTGGGGGCTACACCTTC

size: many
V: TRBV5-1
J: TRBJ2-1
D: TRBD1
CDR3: CASSSGTGSYNEQFF
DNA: TGCGCCAGCAGCTCCGGGACAGGGTCCTACAATGAGCAGTTCTTC

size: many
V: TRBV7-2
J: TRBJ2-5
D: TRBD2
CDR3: CASSQNAGGRETQYF
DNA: TGTGCCAGCAGCCAAAACGCGGGGGGGCGAGAGACCCAGTACTTC

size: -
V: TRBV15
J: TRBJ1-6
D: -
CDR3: CATSRDPQHYNSPLHF
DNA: TGTGCCACCAGCAGAGATCCCCAGCACTATAATTCACCCCTCCACTTT

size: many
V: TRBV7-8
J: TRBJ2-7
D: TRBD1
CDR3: CASSFGTVDYEQYF
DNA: TGTGCCAGCAGCTTCGGGACAGTTGACTACGAGCAGTACTTC

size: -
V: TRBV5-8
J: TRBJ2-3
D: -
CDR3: CASSMTDPPDTQYF
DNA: TGTGCCAGCAGCATGACAGATCCCCCAGATACGCAGTATTTT

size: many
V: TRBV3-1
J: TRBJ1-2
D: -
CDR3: CASSQADNYGYTF
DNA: TGTGCCAGCAGCCAAGCGGATAACTATGGCTACACCTTC

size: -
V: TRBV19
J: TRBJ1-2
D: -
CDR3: CASAPYQPIYGYTF
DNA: TGTGCCAGTGCTCCTTACCAGCCGATCTATGGCTACACCTTC

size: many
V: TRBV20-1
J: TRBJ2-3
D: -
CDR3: CSARDKARTDTQYF
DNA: TGCAGTGCTAGAGATAAGGCTCGCACAGATACGCAGTATTTT

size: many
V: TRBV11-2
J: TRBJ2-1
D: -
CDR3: CASSLFDEQFF
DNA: TGTGCCAGCAGCTTATTCGATGAGCAGTTCTTC

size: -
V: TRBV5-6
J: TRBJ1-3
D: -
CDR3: CASSFITGSSAGNTVYF
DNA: TGTGCCAGCAGCTTTATAACAGGGTCATCCGCTGGAAACACCGTATATTTT

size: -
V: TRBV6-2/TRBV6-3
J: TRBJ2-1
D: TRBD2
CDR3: CASTECRGTSGELVRSYNEQFF
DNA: TGTGCCAGCACCGAATGCAGGGGGACTAGCGGGGAGTTGGTGAGATCCTACAATGAGCAGTTCTTC

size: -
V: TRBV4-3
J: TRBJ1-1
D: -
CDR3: CASSQDFGQLNTEAFF
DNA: TGCGCCAGCAGCCAAGATTTTGGACAGCTGAACACTGAAGCTTTCTTT

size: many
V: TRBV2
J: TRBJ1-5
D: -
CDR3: CASMGQGQRLGQPQHF
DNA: TGTGCCAGCATGGGGCAGGGTCAGCGGTTAGGTCAGCCCCAGCATTTT

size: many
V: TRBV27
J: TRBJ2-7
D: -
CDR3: CASSYFQGSYEQYF
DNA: TGTGCCAGCAGTTACTTTCAGGGCTCCTACGAGCAGTACTTC

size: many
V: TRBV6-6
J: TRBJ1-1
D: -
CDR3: CASSYPGREVTEAFF
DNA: TGTGCCAGCAGTTACCCGGGACGGGAGGTCACTGAAGCTTTCTTT

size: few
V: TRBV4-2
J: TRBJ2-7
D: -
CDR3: CASSRGNSYEQYF
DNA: TGTGCCAGCAGCCGAGGAAACTCCTACGAGCAGTACTTC

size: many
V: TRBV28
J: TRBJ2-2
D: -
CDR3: CASKPYGDTGELFF
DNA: TGTGCCAGCAAACCCTACGGGGACACCGGGGAGCTGTTTTTT

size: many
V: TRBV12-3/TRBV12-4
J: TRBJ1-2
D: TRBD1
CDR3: CASRPTGEAGYTF
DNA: TGTGCCAGCAGACCGACAGGGGAGGCTGGCTACACCTTC

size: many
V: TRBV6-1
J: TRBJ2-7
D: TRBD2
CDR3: CASTPAGDYEQYF
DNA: TGTGCCAGCACTCCAGCGGGAGACTACGAGCAGTACTTC

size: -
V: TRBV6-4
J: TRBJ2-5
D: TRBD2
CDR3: CASSEKVPAGETQYF
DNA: TGTGCCAGCAGTGAAAAGGTACCAGCGGGGGAGACCCAGTACTTC

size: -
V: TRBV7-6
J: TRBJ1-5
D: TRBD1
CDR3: CASSSGTGKPQHF
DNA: TGTGCCAGCAGCTCAGGGACAGGGAAGCCCCAGCATTTT

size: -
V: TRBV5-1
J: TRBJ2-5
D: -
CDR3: CASSLVTPHQETQYF
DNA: TGCGCCAGCAGCTTGGTTACCCCCCACCAAGAGACCCAGTACTTC

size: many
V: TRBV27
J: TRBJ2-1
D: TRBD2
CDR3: CASRPSGRTYNEQFF
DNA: TGTGCCAGCAGACCGAGCGGGAGGACCTACAATGAGCAGTTCTTC

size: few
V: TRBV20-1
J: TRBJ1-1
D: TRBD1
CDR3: CSARSQGSTEAFF
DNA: TGCAGTGCTAGATCACAGGGGAGCACTGAAGCTTTCTTT